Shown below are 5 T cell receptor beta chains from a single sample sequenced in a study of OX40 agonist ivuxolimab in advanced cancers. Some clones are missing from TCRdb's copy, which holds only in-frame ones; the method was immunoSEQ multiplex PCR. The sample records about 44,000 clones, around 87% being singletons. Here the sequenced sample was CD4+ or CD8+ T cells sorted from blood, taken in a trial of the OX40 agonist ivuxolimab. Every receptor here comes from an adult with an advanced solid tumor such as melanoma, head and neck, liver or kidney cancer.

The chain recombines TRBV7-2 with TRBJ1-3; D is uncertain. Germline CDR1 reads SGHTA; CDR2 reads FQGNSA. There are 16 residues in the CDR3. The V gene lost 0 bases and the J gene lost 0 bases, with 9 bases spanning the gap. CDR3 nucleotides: TGTGCCAGCAGCTTAGCGCGCGGTATCTCTGGAAACACCATATATTTT. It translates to CASSLARGISGNTIYF.

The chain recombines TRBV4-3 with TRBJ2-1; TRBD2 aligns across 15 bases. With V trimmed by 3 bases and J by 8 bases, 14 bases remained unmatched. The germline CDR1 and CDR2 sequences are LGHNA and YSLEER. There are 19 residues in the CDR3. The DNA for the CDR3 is TGCGCCAGCAGCCAGTTATCGGGACTAGCGGGGGGCCGCCTGGATGAGCAGTTCTTC. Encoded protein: CASSQLSGLAGGRLDEQFF.

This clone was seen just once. The CDR3 protein is CASSKPGSKDRGTNQPQHF. The CDR3 bases are TGTGCCAGCAGCAAACCGGGCTCAAAGGACAGGGGGACCAATCAGCCCCAGCATTTT. The chain links TRBV21-1 to TRBJ1-5; the table's D call TRBD1 went unverified against the DNA. TRBV21-1 counts as a pseudogene. The CDR3 runs 19 residues.

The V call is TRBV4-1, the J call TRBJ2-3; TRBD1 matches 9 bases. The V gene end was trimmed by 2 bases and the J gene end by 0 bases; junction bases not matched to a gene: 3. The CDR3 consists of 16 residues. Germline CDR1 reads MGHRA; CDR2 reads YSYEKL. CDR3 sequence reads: CASSQLQGASTDTQYF. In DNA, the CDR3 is TGCGCCAGCAGCCAACTACAGGGGGCGAGCACAGATACGCAGTATTTT.

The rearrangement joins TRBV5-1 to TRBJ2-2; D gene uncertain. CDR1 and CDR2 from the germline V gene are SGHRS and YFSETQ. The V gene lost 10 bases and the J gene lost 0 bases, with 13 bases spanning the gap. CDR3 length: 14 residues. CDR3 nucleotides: TGCGCCTCGAGCCCCTACCCGAACACCGGGGAGCTGTTTTTT. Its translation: CASSPYPNTGELFF.